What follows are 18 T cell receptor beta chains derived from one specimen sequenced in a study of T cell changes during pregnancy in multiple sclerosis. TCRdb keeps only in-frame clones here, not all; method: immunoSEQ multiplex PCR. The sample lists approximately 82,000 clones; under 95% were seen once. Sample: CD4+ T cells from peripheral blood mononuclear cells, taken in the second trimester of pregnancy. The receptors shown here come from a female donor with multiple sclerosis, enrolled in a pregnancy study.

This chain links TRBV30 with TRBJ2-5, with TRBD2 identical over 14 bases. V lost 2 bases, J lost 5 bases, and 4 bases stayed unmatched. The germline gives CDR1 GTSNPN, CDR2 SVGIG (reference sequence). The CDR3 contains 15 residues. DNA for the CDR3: TGTGCCTGGAGTCTCGGACTAGCGGGAGGCGAGACCCAGTACTTC. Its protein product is CAWSLGLAGGETQYF. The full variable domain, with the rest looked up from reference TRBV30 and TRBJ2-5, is SQTIHQWPATLVQPVGSPLSLECTVEGTSNPNLYWYRQAAGRGLQLLFYSVGIGQISSEVPQNLSASRPQDRQFILSSKKLLLSDSGFYLCAWSLGLAGGETQYFGPGTRLLVL.

The CDR3 sequence: CASSLTQGLETQYF. CDR3 in DNA: TGTGCCAGCAGCTTAACTCAGGGGCTCGAGACCCAGTACTTC. V usage is TRBV7-3 and J usage is TRBJ2-5, with D possibly TRBD1 on 6 matching bases. Germline CDR1 SGHTA, CDR2 FQGTGA. V lost 0 bases to trimming and J lost 5 bases, with 10 bases between them. The CDR3 spans 14 residues. Supplemented by reference TRBV7-3 and TRBJ2-5, the full variable domain reads GAGVSQTPSNKVTEKGKYVELRCDPISGHTALYWYRQSLGQGPEFLIYFQGTGAADDSGLPNDRFFAVRPEGSVSTLKIQRTERGDSAVYLCASSLTQGLETQYFGPGTRLLVL.

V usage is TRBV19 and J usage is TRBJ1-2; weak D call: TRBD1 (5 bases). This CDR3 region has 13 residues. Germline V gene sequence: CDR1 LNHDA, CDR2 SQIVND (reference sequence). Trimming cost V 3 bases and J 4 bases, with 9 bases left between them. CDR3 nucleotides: TGTGCCAGTAGTATCGGAGGGACCTATGGCTACACCTTC. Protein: CASSIGGTYGYTF.

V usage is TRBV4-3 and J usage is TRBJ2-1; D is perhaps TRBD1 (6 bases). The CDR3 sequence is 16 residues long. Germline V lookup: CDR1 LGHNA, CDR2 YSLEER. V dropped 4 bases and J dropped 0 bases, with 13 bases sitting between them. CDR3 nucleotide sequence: TGCGCCAGCAGCCTCTACAGGGCCAGCTCCTACAATGAGCAGTTCTTC. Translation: CASSLYRASSYNEQFF.

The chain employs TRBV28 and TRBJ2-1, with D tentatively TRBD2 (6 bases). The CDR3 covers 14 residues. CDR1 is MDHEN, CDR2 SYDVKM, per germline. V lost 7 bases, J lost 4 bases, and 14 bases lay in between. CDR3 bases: TGTGCCAGCACCGGAGGAGGGGCTTACAATGAGCAGTTCTTC. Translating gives CASTGGGAYNEQFF.

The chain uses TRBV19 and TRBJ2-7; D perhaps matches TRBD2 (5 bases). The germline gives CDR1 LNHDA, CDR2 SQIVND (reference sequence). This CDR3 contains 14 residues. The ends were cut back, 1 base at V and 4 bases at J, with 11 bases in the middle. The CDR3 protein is CASSIVGGAYEQYF. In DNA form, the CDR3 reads TGTGCCAGTAGTATAGTCGGAGGAGCTTACGAGCAGTACTTC. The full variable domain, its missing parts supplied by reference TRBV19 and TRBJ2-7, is DGGITQSPKYLFRKEGQNVTLSCEQNLNHDAMYWYRQDPGQGLRLIYYSQIVNDFQKGDIAEGYSVSREKKESFPLTVTSAQKNPTAFYLCASSIVGGAYEQYFGPGTRLTVT.

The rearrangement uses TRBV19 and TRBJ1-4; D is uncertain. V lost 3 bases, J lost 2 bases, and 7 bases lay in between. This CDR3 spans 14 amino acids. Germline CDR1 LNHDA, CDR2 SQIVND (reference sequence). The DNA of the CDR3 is TGTGCCAGTAGTATTGACATGACTAATGAAAAACTGTTTTTT. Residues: CASSIDMTNEKLFF.

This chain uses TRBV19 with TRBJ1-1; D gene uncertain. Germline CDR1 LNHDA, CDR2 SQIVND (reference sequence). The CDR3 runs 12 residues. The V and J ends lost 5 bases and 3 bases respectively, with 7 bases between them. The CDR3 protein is CASSPRDTEAFF. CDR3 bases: TGTGCCAGTAGTCCCCGGGACACTGAAGCTTTCTTT.

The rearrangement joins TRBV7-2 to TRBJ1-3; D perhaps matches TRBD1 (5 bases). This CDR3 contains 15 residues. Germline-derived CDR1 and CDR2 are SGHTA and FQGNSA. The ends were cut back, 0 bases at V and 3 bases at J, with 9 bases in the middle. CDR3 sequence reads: CASSLAGTHGNTIYF. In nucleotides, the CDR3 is TGTGCCAGCAGCTTAGCCGGGACTCATGGAAACACCATATATTTT.

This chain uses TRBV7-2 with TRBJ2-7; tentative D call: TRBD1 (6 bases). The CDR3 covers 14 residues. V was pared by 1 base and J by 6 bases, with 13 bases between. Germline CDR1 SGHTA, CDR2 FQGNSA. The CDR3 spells CASSLVTGSVEQYF. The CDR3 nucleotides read TGTGCCAGCAGCTTAGTCACAGGGTCCGTCGAGCAGTACTTC.

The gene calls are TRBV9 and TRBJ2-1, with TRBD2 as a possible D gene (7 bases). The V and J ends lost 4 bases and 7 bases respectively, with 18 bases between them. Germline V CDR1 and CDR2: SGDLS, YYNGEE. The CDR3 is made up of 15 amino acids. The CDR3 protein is CASSREGGGRNEQFF. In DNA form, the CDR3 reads TGTGCCAGCAGCCGGGAAGGGGGGGGCCGGAATGAGCAGTTCTTC.

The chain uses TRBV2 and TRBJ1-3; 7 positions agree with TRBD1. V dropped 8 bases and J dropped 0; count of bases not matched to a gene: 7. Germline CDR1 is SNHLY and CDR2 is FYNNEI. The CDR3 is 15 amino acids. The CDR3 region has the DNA TGTGCCAGCGGCACACAGGGGAGCTCTGGAAACACCATATATTTT. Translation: CASGTQGSSGNTIYF.

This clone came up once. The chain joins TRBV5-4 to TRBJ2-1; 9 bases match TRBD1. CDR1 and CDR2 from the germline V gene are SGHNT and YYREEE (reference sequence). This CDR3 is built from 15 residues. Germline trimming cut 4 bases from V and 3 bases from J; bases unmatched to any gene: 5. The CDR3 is CASSPGTGRYNEQFF. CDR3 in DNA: TGTGCCAGCAGCCCCGGGACAGGGCGCTACAATGAGCAGTTCTTC.

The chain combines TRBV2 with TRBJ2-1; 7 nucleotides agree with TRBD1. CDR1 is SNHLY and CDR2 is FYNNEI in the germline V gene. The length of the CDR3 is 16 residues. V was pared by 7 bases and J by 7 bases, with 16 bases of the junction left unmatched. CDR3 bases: TGTGCCAGCACCCCGGGACAGCGGAATATGGGGAATGAGCAGTTCTTC. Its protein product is CASTPGQRNMGNEQFF.

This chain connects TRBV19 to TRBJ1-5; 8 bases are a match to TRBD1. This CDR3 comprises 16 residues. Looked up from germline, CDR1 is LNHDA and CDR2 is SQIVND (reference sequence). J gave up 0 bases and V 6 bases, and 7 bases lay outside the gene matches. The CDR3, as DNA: TGTGCCAGTAGGGCACGGACAGGGAATAGCAATCAGCCCCAGCATTTT. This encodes CASRARTGNSNQPQHF.

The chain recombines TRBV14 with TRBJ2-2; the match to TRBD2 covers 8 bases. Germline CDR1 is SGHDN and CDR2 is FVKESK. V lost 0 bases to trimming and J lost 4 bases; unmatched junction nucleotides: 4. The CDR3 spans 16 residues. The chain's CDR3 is CASSQELAGVTGELFF. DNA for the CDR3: TGTGCCAGCAGCCAAGAGCTAGCGGGCGTCACCGGGGAGCTGTTTTTT.

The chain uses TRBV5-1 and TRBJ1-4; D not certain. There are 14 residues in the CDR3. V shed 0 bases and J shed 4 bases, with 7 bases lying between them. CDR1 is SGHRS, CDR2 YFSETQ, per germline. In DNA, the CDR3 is TGCGCCAGCAGCTTGGGGGGAGTTAATGAAAAACTGTTTTTT. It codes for CASSLGGVNEKLFF.

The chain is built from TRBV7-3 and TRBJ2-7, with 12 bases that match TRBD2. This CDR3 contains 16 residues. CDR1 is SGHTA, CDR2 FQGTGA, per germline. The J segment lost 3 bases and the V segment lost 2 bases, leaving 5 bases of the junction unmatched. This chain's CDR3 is CASSLLAGGPIYEQYF. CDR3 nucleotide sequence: TGTGCCAGCAGCTTACTAGCGGGGGGGCCGATCTACGAGCAGTACTTC.